The next 24 T cell receptor beta chains were all read from a single sample in a study of blood T cell repertoires in COVID-19. Produced via immunoSEQ multiplex PCR; TCRdb's table is partial and in-frame only. The table shows roughly 170,000 clones, with 60% to 80% occurring only once. The specimen was peripheral blood. The source is a woman between 65 and 79 years old with acute or convalescent COVID-19.

This clone was seen a few times. J is TRBJ1-1 and V is TRBV10-3; the match to TRBD1 covers 12 bases. This CDR3 spans 17 amino acids. The trim removed 4 bases at V and 0 bases at J, leaving 6 bases unmatched. Germline CDR1 and CDR2: ENHRY and SYGVKD. The CDR3 sequence is CAISGRDRGLLNTEAFF. CDR3 bases: TGTGCCATCAGTGGCCGGGACAGGGGGCTTTTGAACACTGAAGCTTTCTTT.

The genes are TRBV6-4 and TRBJ2-7; 15 positions agree with TRBD2. The CDR3 runs 16 residues. V lost 6 bases to trimming and J lost 4 bases; unmatched junction nucleotides: 7. The germline gives CDR1 MRHNA, CDR2 SNTAGT. The CDR3 bases are TGTGCCAGCAGCCCGGGACTAGCGGGAGGCCTATACGAGCAGTACTTC. Translation: CASSPGLAGGLYEQYF.

The chain has TRBV14 and TRBJ2-7; D might be TRBD2 (6 bases). This CDR3 has 16 residues. Trimming cost V 1 base and J 1 base, with 14 bases left between them. The germline gives CDR1 SGHDN, CDR2 FVKESK. CDR3 coding DNA: TGTGCCAGCAGCCAAGTATACGGGAGAGGTTCCTACGAGCAGTACTTC. It yields the protein CASSQVYGRGSYEQYF. Variable domain in full (rest from reference TRBV14 and TRBJ2-7): EAGVTQFPSHSVIEKGQTVTLRCDPISGHDNLYWYRRVMGKEIKFLLHFVKESKQDESGMPNNRFLAERTGGTYSTLKVQPAELEDSGVYFCASSQVYGRGSYEQYFGPGTRLTVT.

The chain is built from TRBV2 and TRBJ2-5, with TRBD1 matching 7 bases. The length of the CDR3 is 15 residues. In germline, CDR1 is SNHLY, CDR2 FYNNEI. The ends lost 4 bases at V and 5 bases at J; junction bases unmatched: 10. In DNA form, the CDR3 reads TGTGCCAGCAGTGGGGCAGTAGGGGGCTTGGAGACCCAGTACTTC. Amino acids: CASSGAVGGLETQYF.

The J gene is TRBJ1-5, the V gene TRBV6-5; D is unclear. This CDR3 spans 12 amino acids. Looked up from germline, CDR1 is MNHEY and CDR2 is SVGAGI. Trimming left V 6 bases short and J 6 bases short, with 9 bases between. CDR3 protein: CASSAGSQPQHF. The CDR3 DNA reads as TGTGCCAGCAGCGCCGGGAGTCAGCCCCAGCATTTT.

V is TRBV5-1 and J is TRBJ2-6, with 9 nucleotides matching TRBD1. Germline V CDR1 and CDR2: SGHRS, YFSETQ. Germline trimming cut 3 bases from V and 0 bases from J; bases unmatched to any gene: 1. The CDR3 has 16 amino acids. CDR3 protein: CASSSGQGSGANVLTF. The DNA of the CDR3 is TGCGCCAGCAGCTCGGGACAGGGCTCTGGGGCCAACGTCCTGACTTTC.

V usage is TRBV9 and J usage is TRBJ1-1; 8 bases are shared with TRBD1. Germline CDR1 and CDR2: SGDLS and YYNGEE. CDR3 size: 15 residues. The J segment lost 6 bases and the V segment lost 9 bases, leaving 16 bases of the junction unmatched. This chain's CDR3 is CATSPSVGQGAEAFF. CDR3 in DNA: TGTGCCACCTCCCCTAGTGTCGGACAGGGCGCTGAAGCTTTCTTT.

The rearrangement links TRBV28 to TRBJ1-5; D gene ambiguous. Germline CDR1 is MDHEN and CDR2 is SYDVKM. The germline V and J ends were trimmed by 6 bases and 0 bases, with 9 bases remaining between them. The CDR3 is 14 amino acids. The CDR3 bases are TGTGCCAGCAGAAACGGTAATAGCAATCAGCCCCAGCATTTT. This codes for CASRNGNSNQPQHF.

This clone was seen a handful of times. The chain couples TRBV19 to TRBJ1-6, with 7 bases that match TRBD1. The CDR3 has 17 residues. V shed 3 bases, J shed 8 bases, and the junction held 13 bases outside the gene matches. The V gene's germline CDR1 is LNHDA and CDR2 SQIVND (reference sequence). CDR3 region: CASSMGSGGVQDSPLHF. The CDR3 region has the DNA TGTGCCAGTAGTATGGGATCAGGGGGTGTCCAAGATTCACCCCTCCACTTT. The variable domain in full, completed from reference TRBV19 and TRBJ1-6, reads DGGITQSPKYLFRKEGQNVTLSCEQNLNHDAMYWYRQDPGQGLRLIYYSQIVNDFQKGDIAEGYSVSREKKESFPLTVTSAQKNPTAFYLCASSMGSGGVQDSPLHFGNGTRLTVT.

This clone was counted once. The rearrangement links TRBV24-1 to TRBJ2-5; TRBD1 matches at 7 bases. This CDR3 region has 15 residues. Germline CDR1 is KGHDR and CDR2 is SFDVKD. The J segment lost 2 bases and the V segment lost 3 bases, leaving 5 bases of the junction unmatched. CDR3 loop: CATSDKGRGQETQYF. The DNA of the CDR3 is TGTGCCACCAGTGATAAAGGCAGGGGGCAAGAGACCCAGTACTTC.

The chain has TRBV19 and TRBJ1-5; no definite D call. The CDR3 is made up of 12 amino acids. Germline V gene sequence: CDR1 LNHDA, CDR2 SQIVND (reference sequence). V lost 7 bases and J 4 bases, leaving 8 bases between the germline ends. CDR3 protein: CASKAGNQPQHF. CDR3 bases: TGTGCCAGTAAGGCGGGGAATCAGCCCCAGCATTTT.

This clone has a handful of counts. V and J are TRBV7-2 and TRBJ1-5; D is possibly TRBD1 (5 bases). The CDR3 length is 15 residues. V was pared by 4 bases and J by 2 bases, with 12 bases between. From germline, CDR1 is SGHTA and CDR2 FQGNSA. Written as DNA, the CDR3 is TGTGCCAGCAGCTCAGAAAGCAGGGGCAATCAGCCCCAGCATTTT. Protein product: CASSSESRGNQPQHF.

This clone appeared once. V is TRBV29-1 and J is TRBJ2-5; the match to TRBD1 covers 8 bases. Trimming at V came to 1 base and at J to 5 bases, leaving 3 bases not matched to a gene. CDR3 size: 13 residues. CDR1 SQVTM and CDR2 ANQGSEA come from the germline V gene. The CDR3 region has the DNA TGCAGCGTTGAAGGACAGGGGCGGGAGACCCAGTACTTC. Translating gives CSVEGQGRETQYF.

The chain has TRBV3-1 (or the pseudogene TRBV3-2) and TRBJ2-7; the match to TRBD2 covers 13 bases. This CDR3 contains 15 residues. CDR1 is LGHDT, CDR2 YNNKEL, per germline (reference sequence). The V and J ends lost 4 bases and 5 bases, in that order; junction bases with no gene match: 5. The CDR3 bases are TGTGCCAGCAGCCTGACTAGCGGGAGGTCTAACGAGCAGTACTTC. Translated, it gives CASSLTSGRSNEQYF.

This sequence joins TRBV6-1 and TRBJ2-3; D is perhaps TRBD2 (6 bases). Germline CDR1 reads MNHNS; CDR2 reads SASEGT. The CDR3 is 16 amino acids. Trimming pared 2 bases from V and 1 base from J, leaving 13 bases between. The CDR3 DNA sequence: TGTGCCAGCAGTGAATCCCTAGCGTGGGGCACAGATACGCAGTATTTT. Translating gives CASSESLAWGTDTQYF.

This chain joins TRBV3-1 (or the pseudogene TRBV3-2) and TRBJ1-5; 11 nucleotides agree with TRBD1. The CDR3 totals 16 residues. The V gene's germline CDR1 is LGHDT and CDR2 YNNKEL (reference sequence). V lost 4 bases, J lost 6 bases, and 8 bases stayed unmatched. The CDR3 is CASSPMDRGPGQPQHF. Written as DNA, the CDR3 is TGTGCCAGCAGCCCTATGGACAGGGGGCCGGGTCAGCCCCAGCATTTT.

The chain uses TRBV30 and TRBJ1-4, with 9 bases fitting TRBD1. From germline, CDR1 is GTSNPN and CDR2 SVGIG (reference sequence). V was clipped by 0 bases and J by 7 bases; unmatched bases: 9. The length of the CDR3 is 16 residues. The CDR3, as DNA: TGTGCCTGGAGTGTCCGGACAGGGGTTGGCGGTGAAAAACTGTTTTTT. Amino acid sequence: CAWSVRTGVGGEKLFF.

This clone was detected once. The V and J genes are TRBV18 and TRBJ1-5; 12 positions match TRBD1. V was clipped by 3 bases and J by 8 bases; unmatched bases: 11. Germline V gene data show CDR1 as KGHSH and CDR2 as LQKENI. The CDR3 consists of 17 residues. CDR3 sequence (DNA): TGTGCCAGCTCACCTGTAGAAGTGGGACAGGGGGCGAAGCCCCAGCATTTT. This encodes CASSPVEVGQGAKPQHF.

The V call is TRBV3-1 (or the pseudogene TRBV3-2), the J call TRBJ2-3, with 9 positions matching TRBD2. CDR1 is LGHDT, CDR2 YNNKEL, per germline (reference sequence). Trimming removed 1 base from V and 5 bases from J; junction bases left unmatched: 10. The CDR3 is made up of 17 amino acids. CDR3 amino acids: CASSQVGAGGPRDTQYF. CDR3 sequence (DNA): TGTGCCAGCAGCCAAGTCGGCGCGGGAGGGCCAAGAGATACGCAGTATTTT.

The table lists this clone with a count of one. CDR3 protein: CASSSGLAWETQYF. In DNA form, the CDR3 reads TGTGCCAGCAGTTCGGGACTAGCGTGGGAGACCCAGTACTTC. V and J are TRBV7-2 and TRBJ2-5, with 10 bases fitting TRBD2. The CDR3 runs to 14 residues. Germline CDR1 is SGHTA and CDR2 is FQGNSA. Losses at the gene ends were 6 bases for V and 5 bases for J; bases not matched to a gene: 6.

CDR3 nucleotide sequence: TGTGCCAGCAGCCCTCACTCCGGACAGGTTGGAACTAATGAAAAACTGTTTTTT. It translates to CASSPHSGQVGTNEKLFF. The chain carries TRBV7-3 and TRBJ1-4, with TRBD1 matching 7 bases. The V segment lost 5 bases and the J segment 1 base; nucleotides outside the gene matches: 13. Germline V gene data show CDR1 as SGHTA and CDR2 as FQGTGA. This CDR3 is 18 amino acids long.

This clone was found once. J is TRBJ2-3 and V is TRBV19; 10 bases fit TRBD1. Trimming removed 6 bases from V and 1 base from J; junction bases left unmatched: 4. Germline lookup yields CDR1 LNHDA and CDR2 SQIVND (reference sequence). This CDR3 is built from 15 residues. In DNA form, the CDR3 reads TGTGCCAGTAGACCAGGGACAGGGGGCACAGATACGCAGTATTTT. As protein: CASRPGTGGTDTQYF.

This chain links TRBV10-3 with TRBJ2-6, with TRBD1 matching 9 bases. Germline V gene lookup returns CDR1 ENHRY and CDR2 SYGVKD. V trimming: 4 bases; J trimming: 0 bases; junction bases outside the gene matches: 7. This CDR3 has 18 amino acids. The CDR3 region is CAISGDRVLPSGANVLTF. The DNA of the CDR3 is TGTGCCATCAGTGGGGACAGGGTTCTACCCTCTGGGGCCAACGTCCTGACTTTC.

This chain uses TRBV5-4 with TRBJ1-1, with D perhaps matching TRBD1 (6 bases). This CDR3 comprises 14 residues. V dropped 2 bases and J dropped 1 base, with 9 bases sitting between them. From germline, CDR1 is SGHNT and CDR2 YYREEE (reference sequence). Written as DNA, the CDR3 is TGTGCCAGCAGCTTCGGCAGGGGGAACACTGAAGCTTTCTTT. Translated, it gives CASSFGRGNTEAFF.